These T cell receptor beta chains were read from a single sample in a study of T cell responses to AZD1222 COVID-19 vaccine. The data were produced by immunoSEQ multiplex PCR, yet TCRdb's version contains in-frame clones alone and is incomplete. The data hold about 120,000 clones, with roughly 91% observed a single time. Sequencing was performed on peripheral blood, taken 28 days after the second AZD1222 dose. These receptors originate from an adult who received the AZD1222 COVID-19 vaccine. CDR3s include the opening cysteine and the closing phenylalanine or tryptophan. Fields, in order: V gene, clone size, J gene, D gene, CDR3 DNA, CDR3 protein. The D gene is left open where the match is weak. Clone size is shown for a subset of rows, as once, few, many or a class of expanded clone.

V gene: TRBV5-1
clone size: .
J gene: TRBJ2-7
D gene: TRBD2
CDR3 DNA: TGCGCCAGCAGTCTAGCGGGGGGCCCCTACGAGCAGTACTTC
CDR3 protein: CASSLAGGPYEQYF

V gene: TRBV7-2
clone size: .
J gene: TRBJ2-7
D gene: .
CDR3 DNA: TGTGCCAGCAGCCCCTCCCTCACTTACTCCTACGAGCAGTACTTC
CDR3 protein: CASSPSLTYSYEQYF

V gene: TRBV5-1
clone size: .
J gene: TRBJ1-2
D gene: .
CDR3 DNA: TGCGCCAGCAGCTTGGAATTAGGGCCCTATGGCTACACCTTC
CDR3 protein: CASSLELGPYGYTF

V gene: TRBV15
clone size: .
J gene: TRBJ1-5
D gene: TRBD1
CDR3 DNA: TGTGCCACCAGCAGAGATGGGACAGGCTACAATCAGCCCCAGCATTTT
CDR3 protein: CATSRDGTGYNQPQHF

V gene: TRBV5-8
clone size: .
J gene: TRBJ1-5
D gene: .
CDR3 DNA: TGTGCCAGCAGTATGAGGGATCAGCCCCAGCATTTT
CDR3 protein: CASSMRDQPQHF

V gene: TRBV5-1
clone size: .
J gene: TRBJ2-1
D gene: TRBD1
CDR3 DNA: TGCGCCAGCAGCTTATGGGACAGGTCGTACAATGAGCAGTTCTTC
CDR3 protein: CASSLWDRSYNEQFF

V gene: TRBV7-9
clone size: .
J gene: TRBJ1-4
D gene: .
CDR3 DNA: TGTGCCAGCAGCCCCTGGACAGCTAGTAATGAAAAACTGTTTTTT
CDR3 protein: CASSPWTASNEKLFF

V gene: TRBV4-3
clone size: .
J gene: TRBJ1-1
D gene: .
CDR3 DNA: TGCGCCAGCAGCCAAGCGGCAGGGACTGAAGCTTTCTTT
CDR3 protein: CASSQAAGTEAFF

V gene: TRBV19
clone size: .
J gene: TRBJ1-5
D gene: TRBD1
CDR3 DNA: TGTGCCAGTAGTTACAGGGGGGGAAATCAGCCCCAGCATTTT
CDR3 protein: CASSYRGGNQPQHF

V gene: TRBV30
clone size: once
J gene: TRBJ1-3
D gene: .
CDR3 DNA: TGTGCCTGGAGCGGACCGGGTCCAAACTCTGGAAACACCATATATTTT
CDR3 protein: CAWSGPGPNSGNTIYF